This T cell receptor (beta chain) originates from a study of cytomegalovirus exposure and HLA in healthy donors. Study observations and caveats: The study reported that TCR beta sequences accurately predicted HLA-A and HLA-B alleles in most subjects.

V gave up 2 bases and J gave up 5 bases, with 12 bases separating them. The CDR3 loop spans 15 amino acids. From germline, CDR1 is SGHTA and CDR2 FQGNSA. Points on this clone: Its specificity is not known.

The PCR used 60 Vbeta and 13 Jbeta primers. The method was immunoSEQ multiplex PCR; TCRdb's version includes in-frame clones alone and lacks a portion of them. The sample lists fewer than 200,000 clones, 75% to 85% occurring once. Sequenced sample: PBMCs. The chain links TRBV7-2 to TRBJ2-2; maybe TRBD2 (7 bases). This clonotype was sampled from a woman aged 25 to 39 in good health and CMV-seropositive. CDR3 DNA: TGTGCCAGCAGCTTAATCGGGGGGCGGACCGGGGAGCTGTTTTTT. It yields the protein CASSLIGGRTGELFF.